A selection of T cell receptor beta chains follows, all from one sample in a study of OX40 agonist ivuxolimab in advanced cancers. Sequencing was performed with immunoSEQ multiplex PCR; in TCRdb, only in-frame clones are kept and a portion is missing. The sample yields tens of thousands of clones, 87% seen once. Sequencing used CD4+ or CD8+ T cells sorted from blood, obtained in a trial of the OX40 agonist ivuxolimab. Receptors were obtained from an adult with an advanced solid tumor such as melanoma, head and neck, liver or kidney cancer. Both conserved end residues are part of each CDR3. The D gene is left open where the match is weak. For some rows the clone size is stated as once, few or many, or as a class when expanded; others skip it.

TRBD1	NA	TRBJ2-6	TRBV28	TGTGCCAGCATTGACAGGGATACCTTGGCTGGGGCCAACGTCCTGACTTTC	CASIDRDTLAGANVLTF
NA	few	TRBJ1-6	TRBV7-9	TGTGCCAGCAGCCCCAGTTTGGCGGGTAATTCACCCCTCCACTTT	CASSPSLAGNSPLHF
NA	NA	TRBJ2-5	TRBV6-5	TGTGCCAGCAGTTACGGGCGGGTGGGAGAGACCCAGTACTTC	CASSYGRVGETQYF
TRBD1	NA	TRBJ1-1	TRBV6-5	TGTGCCAGCAAGAGTAGGGACAGGCGCTCTGATGAAGCTTTCTTT	CASKSRDRRSDEAFF
NA	NA	TRBJ2-2	TRBV5-4	TGTGCCAGCACTTCCAGTAGGGGACCCGGGGAGCTGTTTTTT	CASTSSRGPGELFF
TRBD2	NA	TRBJ2-3	TRBV27	TGTGCCAGCAGTTTGGAGGGAGGGTCAACAAGAGGCACAGATACGCAGTATTTT	CASSLEGGSTRGTDTQYF
NA	NA	TRBJ1-4	TRBV6-5	TGTGCCAGCAGTTACTCGAGTGGCATTAAAGGGGTAAAACTGTTTTTT	CASSYSSGIKGVKLFF
NA	NA	TRBJ1-5	TRBV7-8	TGTGCCAGCAGCACACGTGTTACGGGGCTTTCCTTTAGCAATCAGCCCCAGCATTTT	CASSTRVTGLSFSNQPQHF
NA	NA	TRBJ1-1	TRBV27	TGTGCCAGCAGTATCCAGGGACGCCCGAACACTGAAGCTTTCTTT	CASSIQGRPNTEAFF
NA	few	TRBJ1-5	TRBV27	TGTGCCAGCAGTTTATCACACGGGATCAATCAGCCCCAGCATTTT	CASSLSHGINQPQHF
NA	few	TRBJ1-4	TRBV19	TGTGCCAGTAGTTCGCGACAGTCTAATGAAAAACTGTTTTTT	CASSSRQSNEKLFF
NA	NA	TRBJ2-3	TRBV1	TGCACCAGGACTCCAGATACGCAGTATTTT	CTRTPDTQYF
NA	NA	TRBJ2-7	TRBV6-1	TGTGCCAGCAGTGTCGGGGGATCCTACGAGCAGTACTTC	CASSVGGSYEQYF
NA	few	TRBJ1-2	TRBV30	TGTGCCTGGAGTGTACTACAGGGCTATGGCTACACCTTC	CAWSVLQGYGYTF
NA	NA	TRBJ2-7	TRBV7-3	TGTGCCAGCAGCTTAATGGCCGGAGACTCCTACGAGCAGTACTTC	CASSLMAGDSYEQYF
TRBD2	NA	TRBJ2-7	TRBV29-1	TGCAGCGTTGGAGCGGGGGGGCCTTACGAGCAGTACTTC	CSVGAGGPYEQYF
TRBD2	NA	TRBJ2-2	TRBV19	TGTGCCAGTAGTAAACGGGAGGGCTGGACCGGGGAGCTGTTTTTT	CASSKREGWTGELFF
NA	NA	TRBJ2-2	TRBV5-1	TGCGCCAGCAGCTTGGTGGGTCGGACCGGGGAGCTGTTTTTT	CASSLVGRTGELFF
NA	NA	TRBJ2-1	TRBV6-1	TGTGCCAGCAGTGAGGACGCGAGCTCCTACAATGAGCAGTTCTTC	CASSEDASSYNEQFF
NA	few	TRBJ1-2	TRBV6-1	TGTGCCAGCAGGAGGATAGAGGGGTATGAGGGCTACACCTTC	CASRRIEGYEGYTF
TRBD2	once	TRBJ2-3	TRBV4-1	TGCGCCAGCAGCCAAGTAGGTAGCGGGAGCACAGATACGCAGTATTTT	CASSQVGSGSTDTQYF
NA	NA	TRBJ2-5	TRBV5-1	TGCGCCAGCAGCTTGGAGTCTAGGGAGACCCAGTACTTC	CASSLESRETQYF
TRBD1	NA	TRBJ2-3	TRBV7-3	TGTGCCAGCAGGGGGACAGGCACCCCCGGGGATACGCAGTATTTT	CASRGTGTPGDTQYF
NA	NA	TRBJ2-3	TRBV6-6	TGTGCCAGCGCCCGGGAGAGAACAGATACGCAGTATTTT	CASARERTDTQYF
TRBD2	once	TRBJ2-3	TRBV6-1	TGTGCCAGCAGGACTAGCGGGGTGGCAGATACGCAGTATTTT	CASRTSGVADTQYF
NA	NA	TRBJ1-1	TRBV5-4	TGTGCCAGCAGCTTAGCCCAAATGAACACTGAAGCTTTCTTT	CASSLAQMNTEAFF
TRBD1	NA	TRBJ1-4	TRBV6-5	TGTGCCAGCACCCAGGGGGGGACTAATGAAAAACTGTTTTTT	CASTQGGTNEKLFF
TRBD1	NA	TRBJ2-6	TRBV5-5	TGTGCCAGCAGCTTGACAGGGGGCGCTGGGGCCAACGTCCTGACTTTC	CASSLTGGAGANVLTF
NA	NA	TRBJ2-7	TRBV28	TGTGCCAGCAGCTCCTCCCACTACGAGCAGTACTTC	CASSSSHYEQYF
NA	NA	TRBJ1-4	TRBV6-1	TGTGCCAGCAGGAGGGGACCCGGCCCCGAAAAACTGTTTTTT	CASRRGPGPEKLFF
TRBD1	NA	TRBJ2-7	TRBV28	TGTGCCAGCAGTCAGGACAGGGACCACGAGCAGTACTTC	CASSQDRDHEQYF
TRBD1	NA	TRBJ1-2	TRBV5-1	TGCGCCAGCAGCTTGTCCGGGACAGGGGATAGAGGCTACACCTTC	CASSLSGTGDRGYTF
TRBD1	NA	TRBJ1-6	TRBV5-1	TGCGCCAGCAGCTCCGGACAGGGGGATTCACCCCTCCACTTT	CASSSGQGDSPLHF
TRBD1	NA	TRBJ2-2	TRBV7-3	TGTGCCAGCAGCTTAGACAGGGCGGACACCGGGGAGCTGTTTTTT	CASSLDRADTGELFF
NA	NA	TRBJ2-3	TRBV6-4	TGTGCCAGCAGTACGACGGGGCCATTTACAGATACGCAGTATTTT	CASSTTGPFTDTQYF
NA	NA	TRBJ2-1	TRBV19	TGTGCCAGTAGTATTGGGCGGTTCAGGAATGAGCAGTTCTTC	CASSIGRFRNEQFF
NA	NA	TRBJ1-6	TRBV5-6	TGTGCCAGCAGCTTCGGAACTGGGACTCTCAATTCACCCCTCCACTTT	CASSFGTGTLNSPLHF
TRBD2	once	TRBJ2-5	TRBV9	TGTGCCAGCAGCCCAGATAGAGGGACTAGCGGGAGTGGTTCGGCACAGTACTTC	CASSPDRGTSGSGSAQYF
NA	NA	TRBJ2-2	TRBV6-1	TGTGCCAGCAGTGCCCAACGTACCGGGGAGCTGTTTTTT	CASSAQRTGELFF
NA	NA	TRBJ1-5	TRBV4-1	TGCGCCAGCAGCCCACGGACAGCCGATCAGCCCCAGCATTTT	CASSPRTADQPQHF
TRBD1	NA	TRBJ2-3	TRBV4-3	TGCGCCAGCAGCCAAGATGGGGGACAGGGGCAAGATACGCAGTATTTT	CASSQDGGQGQDTQYF
TRBD1	NA	TRBJ1-5	TRBV27	TGTGCCAGCAGTGCCTCAGGGACAGTTAGCAATCAGCCCCAGCATTTT	CASSASGTVSNQPQHF
TRBD2	NA	TRBJ2-3	TRBV11-2	TGTGCCAGCAGCAGGACTAGCGGACTGAGCACAGATACGCAGTATTTT	CASSRTSGLSTDTQYF
TRBD2	NA	TRBJ2-5	TRBV18	TGTGCCAGCTCACCAATGGGCGGGGGGGCGAAGACCCAGTACTTC	CASSPMGGGAKTQYF
NA	NA	TRBJ1-1	TRBV19	TGTGCCAGTAGTATATGGGTGGGCTCCGAACGGACTGAAGCTTTCTTT	CASSIWVGSERTEAFF
TRBD1	NA	TRBJ2-7	TRBV28	TGTGCCAGCATCGACGCACAGGGGTACAATTCTTACGAGCAGTACTTC	CASIDAQGYNSYEQYF
NA	NA	TRBJ2-1	TRBV10-3	TGTGCCATCAGTGAGAATGGGGGGAATGAGCAGTTCTTC	CAISENGGNEQFF
TRBD2	NA	TRBJ2-2	TRBV6-5	TGTGCCTGTCAGACTAGCGGGAGAAACACCGGGGAGCTGTTTTTT	CACQTSGRNTGELFF
TRBD2	NA	TRBJ2-3	TRBV6-6	TGTGCCAGCAGGTTTAGCGGGAGCACAGATACGCAGTATTTT	CASRFSGSTDTQYF
TRBD1	few	TRBJ1-2	TRBV28	TGTGCCAGCAGGAAACCACAGGGGAACTATGGCTACACCTTC	CASRKPQGNYGYTF
TRBD1	NA	TRBJ2-7	TRBV4-2	TGTGCCAGCAGCCAAGAGGGACAGGGGGCGCGGGAGCAGTACTTC	CASSQEGQGAREQYF
NA	NA	TRBJ1-2	TRBV6-7	TGTGCCAGCAGTTATCTTGACGCGAGATCAACCTATGGCTACACCTTC	CASSYLDARSTYGYTF
NA	once	TRBJ1-1	TRBV11-3	TGTGCCAGCAGCTTAGGAGGGGAGAGAGCTTTCTTT	CASSLGGERAFF
NA	NA	TRBJ2-5	TRBV11-2	TGTGCCAGCAGCTCCCCATGGACATATCAAGAGACCCAGTACTTC	CASSSPWTYQETQYF
TRBD2	NA	TRBJ2-3	TRBV11-2	TGTGCCAGCAGCTTAGGCGGGACTAGCGGGGGTTATACGCAGTATTTT	CASSLGGTSGGYTQYF